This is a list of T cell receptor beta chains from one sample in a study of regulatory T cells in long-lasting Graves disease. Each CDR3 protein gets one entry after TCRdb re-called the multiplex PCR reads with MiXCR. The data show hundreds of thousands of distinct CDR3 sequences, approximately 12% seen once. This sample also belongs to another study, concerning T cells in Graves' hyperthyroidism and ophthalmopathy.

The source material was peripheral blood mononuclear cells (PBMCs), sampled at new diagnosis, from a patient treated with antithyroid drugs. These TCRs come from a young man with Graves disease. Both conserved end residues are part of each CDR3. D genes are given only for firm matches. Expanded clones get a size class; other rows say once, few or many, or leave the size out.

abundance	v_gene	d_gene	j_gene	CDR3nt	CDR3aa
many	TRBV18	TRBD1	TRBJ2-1	TGTGCCAGCTCACCAGTACAGGGGGCAAGGAATGAGCAGTTCTTC	CASSPVQGARNEQFF
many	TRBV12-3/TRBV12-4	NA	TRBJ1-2	TGTGCCAGCAGCTACCCGCCGGGAGGCGGGGGCTACACCTTC	CASSYPPGGGGYTF
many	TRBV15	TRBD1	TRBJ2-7	TGTGCCACCAGCAGAGATCGGGACAGGGTAGGCGAGCAGTACTTC	CATSRDRDRVGEQYF
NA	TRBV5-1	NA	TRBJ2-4	TGCGCCAGCAGCTTCGGGGGTAAAGACATTCAGTACTTC	CASSFGGKDIQYF
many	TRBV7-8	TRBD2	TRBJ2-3	TGTGCCAGCACCCACACTAGCGGGAGGGCCCCAGATACGCAGTATTTT	CASTHTSGRAPDTQYF
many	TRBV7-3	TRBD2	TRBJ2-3	TGTGCCAGCAGCTCTGGACTAGCGGGGAACACAGATACGCAGTATTTT	CASSSGLAGNTDTQYF
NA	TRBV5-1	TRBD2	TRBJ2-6	TGCGCCAGCGGGGCGGGGGGGACGGGACTCTCTGGGGCCAACGTCCTGACTTTC	CASGAGGTGLSGANVLTF
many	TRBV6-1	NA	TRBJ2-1	TGTGCCAGCAGTGAACTGGACTACCGCAATGAGCAGTTCTTC	CASSELDYRNEQFF
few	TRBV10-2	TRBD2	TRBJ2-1	TGCGCCAGCTACCAATCACGTAGCGGGAGGGATGAGCAGTTCTTC	CASYQSRSGRDEQFF
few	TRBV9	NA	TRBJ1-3	TGTGCCAGCAGCCCCAATACGGGGATAGGGAACACCATATATTTT	CASSPNTGIGNTIYF
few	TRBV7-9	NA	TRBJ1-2	TGTGCCAGCAGCGCTGGACGGGACTATGGCTACACCTTC	CASSAGRDYGYTF
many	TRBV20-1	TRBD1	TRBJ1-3	TGCAGTGCTTCAGACAGGGGGGACACCATATATTTT	CSASDRGDTIYF
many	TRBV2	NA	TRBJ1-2	TGTGCCAGCAGTGAATTGTCAGGGATTGGCTACACCTTC	CASSELSGIGYTF
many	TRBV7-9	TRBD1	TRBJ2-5	TGTGCCAGCAGCGGAGCCAGACAGGGGACTTGGGGAGAGACCCAGTACTTC	CASSGARQGTWGETQYF
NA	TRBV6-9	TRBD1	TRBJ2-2	TGTGCCAGCAGTTACCCAGGGGGCGGCACCGGGGAGCTGTTTTTT	CASSYPGGGTGELFF
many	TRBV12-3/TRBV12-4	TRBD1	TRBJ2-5	TGTGCCAGCAGCCAGGGACAGAAAGAGACCCAGTACTTC	CASSQGQKETQYF
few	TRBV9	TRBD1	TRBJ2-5	TGTGCCAGCAGCTCCGGGACAGGGGTCCAAGAGACCCAGTACTTC	CASSSGTGVQETQYF
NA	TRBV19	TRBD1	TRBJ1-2	TGTGCCAGTAGTAAAACTCAGGGGGCCGCCTATGGCTACACCTTC	CASSKTQGAAYGYTF
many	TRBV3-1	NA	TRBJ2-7	TGTGCCAGCAGCAAGGAGACTACCTACGAGCAGTACTTC	CASSKETTYEQYF
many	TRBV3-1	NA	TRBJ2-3	TGTGCCAGCAGCCAAGCACGGCGGCTTACTTATACGCAGTATTTT	CASSQARRLTYTQYF
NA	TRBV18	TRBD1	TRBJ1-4	TGTGCCAGCTCACCGTGGGACAGGGCAACAACTAATGAAAAACTGTTTTTT	CASSPWDRATTNEKLFF
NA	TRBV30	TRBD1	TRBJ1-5	TGTGCCTGGAGTTCAGGGGGGGGACAGCCCCAGCATTTT	CAWSSGGGQPQHF
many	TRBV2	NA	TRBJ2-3	TGTGCCAGCAGGGGGGCCCCTGGTACAGATACGCAGTATTTT	CASRGAPGTDTQYF
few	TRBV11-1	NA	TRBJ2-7	TGTGCCAGCAGCCTCCCCTGGGGCGCAAGATCCTACGAGCAGTACTTC	CASSLPWGARSYEQYF
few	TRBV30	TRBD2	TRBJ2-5	TGTGCCTGGAATAGCGGGAGGGCCTTAGGGACCCAGTACTTC	CAWNSGRALGTQYF
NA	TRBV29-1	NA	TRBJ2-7	TGCAGCGTTATTTGGGACGAGCAGTACTTC	CSVIWDEQYF
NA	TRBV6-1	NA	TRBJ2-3	TGTGCCAGCAGTCTTGACTGGTCCAACGCAGATACGCAGTATTTT	CASSLDWSNADTQYF
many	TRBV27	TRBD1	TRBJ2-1	TGTGCCAGCAGTACAGGGGTGCGTGAGCAGTTCTTC	CASSTGVREQFF
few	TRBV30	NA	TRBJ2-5	TGTGCCTGGAGCCGGGGGGAGACCCAGTACTTC	CAWSRGETQYF
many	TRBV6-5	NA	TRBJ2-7	TGTGCCAGCAGTTCGACAGGTCCTCCCTACGAGCAGTACTTC	CASSSTGPPYEQYF
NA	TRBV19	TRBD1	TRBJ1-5	TGTGCCAGTAGTATTCTTCCCCGGACAGGGATCGTAGGCAATCAGCCCCAGCATTTT	CASSILPRTGIVGNQPQHF
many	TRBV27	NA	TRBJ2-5	TGTGCCAGCAGTTTATGGGGTTCAGGAAGCGAGACCCAGTACTTC	CASSLWGSGSETQYF
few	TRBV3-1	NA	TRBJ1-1	TGTGCCAGCAGCCAAGGGTCGGTCCTTACGTTCTTT	CASSQGSVLTFF
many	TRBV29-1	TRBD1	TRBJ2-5	TGCAGCGTTTTGACAGGGGACCAAGAGACCCAGTACTTC	CSVLTGDQETQYF
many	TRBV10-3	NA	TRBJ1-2	TGTGCCATCAGTGAGTCTGGAACTCTTGGCTACACCTTC	CAISESGTLGYTF
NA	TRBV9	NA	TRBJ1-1	TGTGCCAGCAGCCCCCGGGGTTCCTTCACTGAAGCTTTCTTT	CASSPRGSFTEAFF
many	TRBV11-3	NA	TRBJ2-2	TGTGCCAGCAGCTTAGTAGGGAACACCGGGGAGCTGTTTTTT	CASSLVGNTGELFF
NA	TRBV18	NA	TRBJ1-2	TGTGCCAGCTCACCACCCACAGGGCACTATGGCTACACCTTC	CASSPPTGHYGYTF
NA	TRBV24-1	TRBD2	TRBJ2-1	TGTGCCACTGTGGGGACTAGCGGGGGACTTTACGAGCAGTTCTTC	CATVGTSGGLYEQFF
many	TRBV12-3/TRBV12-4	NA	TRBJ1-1	TGTGCCAGCATCCAGGTGCCTCTTGAAGCTTTCTTT	CASIQVPLEAFF
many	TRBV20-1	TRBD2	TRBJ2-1	TGCAGTGTTCGACTAGCGGGGACGGGTGAGCAGTTCTTC	CSVRLAGTGEQFF
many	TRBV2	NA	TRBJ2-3	TGTGCCAGCAGTGAAGCGCAGTATTTT	CASSEAQYF
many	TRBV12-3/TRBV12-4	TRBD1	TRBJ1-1	TGTGCCAGCAGTCGACAGGGGAACACTGAAGCTTTCTTT	CASSRQGNTEAFF
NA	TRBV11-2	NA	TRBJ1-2	TGTGCCAGCAGCCCACGGCCTAATTCAGACTATGGCTACACCTTC	CASSPRPNSDYGYTF
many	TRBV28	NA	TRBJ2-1	TGTGCCAGCAGTCGCCGGGATCTTTCAAACTATGAGCAGTTCTTC	CASSRRDLSNYEQFF
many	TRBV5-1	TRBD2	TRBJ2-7	TGCGCCAGCAGCCCCAGACTAGCGGACTACGAGCAGTACTTC	CASSPRLADYEQYF
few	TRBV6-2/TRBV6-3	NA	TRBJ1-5	TGTGCCACACGCCGGGATAGCAATCAGCCCCAGCATTTT	CATRRDSNQPQHF